This is a list of T cell receptor beta chains from one sample in a study of blood T cell repertoires in COVID-19. The repertoire was sequenced with immunoSEQ multiplex PCR; TCRdb's copy has only in-frame clones and lacks some. This sample has 190,000 or so clones, with around 90% found just once. Sequencing was performed on peripheral blood. All receptors derive from a man aged 50 to 60 with acute or convalescent COVID-19. Each CDR3 is given with its conserved first and last residue. Fields, in order: clone size, J gene, D gene, CDR3 length, V gene, CDR3 DNA, CDR3 protein. A D gene is named only where the DNA matches it firmly. The listing skips clone size in some rows; elsewhere it reads once, few, many or a size class.

>NA|TRBJ2-3|NA|12|TRBV29-1
TGCAGCGTTGATGGGGGCGCAGATACGCAGTATTTT
CSVDGGADTQYF
>NA|TRBJ1-1|TRBD1|17|TRBV27
TGTGCCAGCACCGCTTACGCATGGACAGGGGTAGGCACTGAAGCTTTCTTT
CASTAYAWTGVGTEAFF
>NA|TRBJ1-1|NA|13|TRBV19
TGTGCCAGTACCATGGGGGGATACACTGAAGCTTTCTTT
CASTMGGYTEAFF
>NA|TRBJ2-7|NA|13|TRBV6-1
TGTGCCAGCAGTGAAGTTCAGACCTACGAGCAGTACTTC
CASSEVQTYEQYF
>once|TRBJ1-5|NA|13|TRBV6-5
TGTGCCAGCAGACGGTATAGCAATCAGCCCCAGCATTTT
CASRRYSNQPQHF
>NA|TRBJ1-1|NA|14|TRBV5-1
TGCGCCAGCAGCTTCTCTGGACTGTTCACTGAAGCTTTCTTT
CASSFSGLFTEAFF
>NA|TRBJ2-7|NA|14|TRBV29-1
TGCAGCGTTGAAGGGATAGGGGATCCCTACGAGCAGTACTTC
CSVEGIGDPYEQYF
>NA|TRBJ2-7|TRBD2|14|TRBV2
TGTGCCAGCAGGGACCGCGGGAGGGTCTACGAGCAGTACTTC
CASRDRGRVYEQYF
>NA|TRBJ1-6|NA|17|TRBV4-2
TGTGCCAGCAGCCTAGGGAGGTCGGGGGTCTATAATTCACCCCTCCACTTT
CASSLGRSGVYNSPLHF
>NA|TRBJ1-3|NA|17|TRBV11-3
TGTGCCAGCAGCTTATCCTCGTCCGTTCCCGGTGGAAACACCATATATTTT
CASSLSSSVPGGNTIYF
>NA|TRBJ1-4|NA|15|TRBV15
TGTGCCACCAGCAGATATCGACAGGCTAATGAAAAACTGTTTTTT
CATSRYRQANEKLFF
>NA|TRBJ2-5|TRBD2|18|TRBV28
TGTGCCAGCAGTCGACCCAAGACTAGCCCAATCCTCCAAGAGACCCAGTACTTC
CASSRPKTSPILQETQYF
>NA|TRBJ2-4|TRBD2|15|TRBV28
TGTGCCAGCAGTCCCAGCGGGAACGTCAAAAACATTCAGTACTTC
CASSPSGNVKNIQYF
>NA|TRBJ1-4|NA|15|TRBV18
TGTGCCAGCTCACCACGCCAGCGGTCTGAGGAAAAACTGTTTTTT
CASSPRQRSEEKLFF
>NA|TRBJ1-4|NA|16|TRBV5-1
TGCGCCAGCAGCCAGTTATCCGGGAGTGCTAAAGAAAAACTGTTTTTT
CASSQLSGSAKEKLFF
>NA|TRBJ2-2|TRBD1|14|TRBV5-4
TGTGCCAGCAGGAGGGACAGGGGTTCCGGGGAGCTGTTTTTT
CASRRDRGSGELFF
>NA|TRBJ1-2|NA|12|TRBV7-9
TGTGCCAGCAGCCCCAAGACAGGCGGCTACACCTTC
CASSPKTGGYTF
>NA|TRBJ1-2|NA|13|TRBV18
TGTGCCAGCTCACCACGGGAGATCTATGGCTACACCTTC
CASSPREIYGYTF
>once|TRBJ1-4|TRBD1|16|TRBV13
TGTGCCAGCAGCCGGAAGGGCGGACAGGGGAACGAAAAACTGTTTTTT
CASSRKGGQGNEKLFF
>NA|TRBJ2-7|NA|15|TRBV27
TGTGCCAGCAGTCCCTCCGGGGAGCGCTCCTACGAGCAGTACTTC
CASSPSGERSYEQYF
>NA|TRBJ2-2|NA|16|TRBV5-6
TGTGCCAGCAGCTTGCCCGGGACAAGACCTACCGGGGAGCTGTTTTTT
CASSLPGTRPTGELFF
>NA|TRBJ1-1|NA|13|TRBV7-9
TGTGCCAGCAGCTTAGACCGGGGGGCGCAGGCTTTCTTT
CASSLDRGAQAFF